This entry describes one T cell receptor (beta chain). What it binds is unknown. This specimen belongs to a study of OX40 agonist ivuxolimab in advanced cancers. In the study overall: The dose-escalation cohort was just under 85% male, with a mean age of 60 years, ranging roughly 20 to 90.

The study, taken as a whole, reports: Relative to CD4+ cells, CD8+ T cells on average had more expanded clones.

The CDR3 runs to 15 residues. The germline gives CDR1 MNHEY, CDR2 SMNVEV (reference sequence). Between the trimmed V and J ends, which lost 6 bases and 2 bases, there was a span of 15 bases. The table came from immunoSEQ multiplex PCR; TCRdb's copy has only in-frame clones and leaves some out. The repertoire holds roughly 43,000 clones, 75% to 90% seen once, with about 10% in the top ten. Sequencing was performed on CD4+ or CD8+ T cells sorted from blood, taken in a trial of the OX40 agonist ivuxolimab. V usage is TRBV27 and J usage is TRBJ2-3; either TRBD1 or TRBD2 may supply D (5 bases each). The clonotype originates from an adult with an advanced solid tumor such as melanoma, head and neck, liver or kidney cancer. The CDR3 nucleotides read TGTGCCAGCAGGACCTTGGGGGTCGCCACAGATACGCAGTATTTT. Protein product: CASRTLGVATDTQYF.